This TCR beta chain was obtained from a study of blood T cells in healthy people across ages (dated by TCRdb to 2013 to 2016). Turning to the overall study: In model experiments, roughly one uniquely barcoded TCR beta cDNA molecule per two T cells was captured by template switching. The study measured age-related changes in TCR beta repertoire diversity using deep sequencing normalized with unique cDNA molecular identifiers. The donors were split into four age groups: young (average about 16 years), middle-aged (around 37), aged (more than 60) and long-lived (over 75). Donors of different ages were randomly distributed across sequencing lanes to avoid experimental bias. The study analyzed two additional independent replicas of 1 million unique cDNA reads from the same blood draw for two donors, one aged 18 to 29 and one aged 80 or older. Overall study results and their limits: Estimates of total diversity based on one million sequenced T cells were considered lower bounds and underestimates. Because profiling used bulk unsorted PBMCs, naive and antigen-experienced compartments could not be compared conclusively. The CMV infection status of donors was not known, potentially confounding age-related changes in expanded clonotypes. Compared with the aged group, the long-lived group had more naive CD4+ T cells, fewer expanded clones and increased TCR diversity, suggesting age selection. As age increased, observed TCR beta diversity per million T cells dropped in a roughly linear way, and a significant reduction was already evident by age approximately 40. The percentage of naive T cells measured by flow cytometry correlated strongly with observed TCR beta diversity.

The library was built by means of 5' RACE. TCRdb records Illumina HiSeq 2500 as the sequencer. The second PCR ran for about 7 to 11 cycles and used a J-beta primer mix along with a sample-barcoded 5' primer. A template-switch 5' adaptor carrying 12 random nucleotides introduced a unique molecular identifier onto each TCR beta cDNA molecule. Each sample yielded at least 2.5 million CDR3-containing paired-end reads. First-strand cDNA synthesis was performed from all RNA using the Mint cDNA synthesis kit, with priming by a TRBC-specific oligonucleotide. After uracil-DNA glycosylase treatment, a first 18-cycle PCR used universal primers M1SS and BC2_uni_R on all cDNA. The published analysis was carried out like this. Normalization of each sample was performed by random selection of 1 million high-quality reads, each carrying a distinct molecular identifier. Instead of being binned into consensus sequences, reads with shared molecular identifiers were discarded. MiTCR, with a Q25 quality threshold and the strictest error-elimination algorithm, was used for CDR3 identification, clonotype clustering and error correction. A nonparametric unseen species model using Euler transformation provided a lower-bound estimate of total TCR beta diversity. In-frame beta chains were kept once TCRdb had trimmed the public reads at Q25 with fastp and called clones with MiXCR. Every distinct CDR3 protein forms one entry, paired with its most common genes and DNA. The V and J calls, along with clone size, are taken from TCRdb and not from the paper's own processing. This sample lists 600,000 or so distinct CDR3 sequences; approximately 30% were detected once. Around a sixth of the sample lies in the top ten.

The 35 to 40 donors, aged roughly 6 to 90 years, were systemically healthy Caucasian individuals from Russia. Each donor gave approximately 9.3 milliliters of peripheral blood, collected into EDTA-treated Vacutainer tubes. Ficoll-Paque density-gradient centrifugation was used to isolate PBMCs, with at least 7 million per sample. Total RNA, at least 6 micrograms per sample, was extracted from PBMCs with Trizol reagent. Naive CD45RAhigh/CD27high T cell percentages were measured by flow cytometry on a PBMC aliquot from every donor. The V end gives up 0 bases and the J end 7 bases, leaving 13 bases in the junction not matched to a gene. The CDR1 and CDR2 encoded by the germline V gene (reference sequence) are DFQATT and SNEGSKA. CDR3 length: 16 amino acids, cysteine to phenylalanine. Only the CDR3 region is kept as DNA, spanning 48 bases read in frame from base 1. This clonotype was recorded many times. Its antigen has not been determined. A much larger clone differs from this one at a single base, so this may be a read error.

This TCR derives from a woman at least 80 years old in good health. The sequenced sample consisted of blood. The receptor chain draws on TRBV20-1 and TRBJ2-7, with 9 middle bases fitting TRBD2. The nucleotide sequence is TGCAGTGCTAGAGATTACGGCGGGGGGGAGTACAATGAGCAGTACTTC. Its protein reads: CSARDYGGGEYNEQYF.